These T cell receptor beta chains were read from a single sample in a study of blood T cell repertoires in COVID-19. Data came from immunoSEQ multiplex PCR; TCRdb stores just in-frame clones and leaves some out. The sample lists 18,000 or so clones, over 75% seen once, with approximately 13% in the top ten. The sequencing sample was made of peripheral blood. Source of these receptors: a man aged 35-49 years with active or convalescent COVID-19. Each CDR3 is given with its conserved first and last residue. A D gene is named only where the DNA matches it firmly. Rows give clone size only sometimes, using once, few, many, or a class for an expanded clone.

NA	NA	TRBV11-2	TRBJ1-1	CASSFSTPGTTFF	TGTGCCAGCAGCTTTTCCACTCCTGGGACAACTTTCTTT
NA	NA	TRBV6-5	TRBJ1-1	CASSYAQNTEAFF	TGTGCCAGCAGTTACGCGCAGAACACTGAAGCTTTCTTT
NA	NA	TRBV2	TRBJ2-1	CASNVHRASVNNEQFF	TGTGCCAGCAACGTTCACCGAGCTAGCGTAAACAATGAGCAGTTCTTC
NA	once	TRBV21-1	TRBJ2-2	CASSERPQGANTGELFF	TGTGCCAGCAGCGAAAGACCCCAGGGGGCGAACACCGGGGAGCTGTTTTTT
TRBD2	NA	TRBV28	TRBJ2-6	CASSPGGRGVGGANVLTF	TGTGCCAGCAGTCCCGGGGGACGGGGGGTAGGTGGGGCCAACGTCCTGACTTTC
NA	NA	TRBV19	TRBJ1-1	CASSIRGFLTEAFF	TGTGCCAGTAGTATTCGGGGGTTTTTAACTGAAGCTTTCTTT
NA	NA	TRBV10-3	TRBJ1-4	CAISEAATNEKLFF	TGTGCCATCAGTGAGGCAGCAACTAATGAAAAACTGTTTTTT
NA	NA	TRBV20-1	TRBJ1-4	CSATGEKLFF	TGCAGTGCTACGGGTGAAAAACTGTTTTTT
NA	NA	TRBV24-1	TRBJ2-1	CATGQLNEQFF	TGTGCCACCGGGCAGTTGAATGAGCAGTTCTTC
NA	NA	TRBV2	TRBJ1-5	CASSQGGQPQHF	TGTGCCAGCTCTCAGGGAGGTCAGCCCCAGCATTTT
NA	NA	TRBV27	TRBJ2-6	CASSPPSYGANVLTF	TGTGCCAGCAGTCCTCCTAGCTACGGGGCCAACGTCCTGACTTTC
NA	few	TRBV7-9	TRBJ1-2	CASSLGQNYGYTF	TGTGCCAGCAGCTTGGGGCAGAACTATGGCTACACCTTC
NA	NA	TRBV7-2	TRBJ2-3	CASSLGPGVGDTQYF	TGTGCCAGCAGCTTAGGTCCGGGTGTGGGTGATACGCAGTATTTT
TRBD2	NA	TRBV5-1	TRBJ2-3	CASSLVSGGDTDTQYF	TGCGCCAGCAGCTTGGTTAGCGGGGGGGATACAGATACGCAGTATTTT
NA	NA	TRBV12-5	TRBJ1-3	CASGLEIAFGGLIPGNTIYF	TGTGCTAGTGGTTTGGAGATTGCGTTTGGGGGACTCATTCCTGGAAACACCATATATTTT
NA	NA	TRBV6-5	TRBJ1-2	CASSYSGHSSYGYTF	TGTGCCAGCAGTTACTCGGGACACTCTAGCTATGGCTACACCTTC
TRBD1	NA	TRBV7-9	TRBJ1-5	CASSSATGQGADQPQHF	TGTGCCAGCAGTTCCGCTACGGGACAGGGAGCAGATCAGCCCCAGCATTTT
TRBD1	NA	TRBV6-5	TRBJ1-5	CASRYRGANQPQHF	TGTGCCAGCAGGTACAGGGGCGCCAATCAGCCCCAGCATTTT
TRBD1	few	TRBV7-6	TRBJ2-4	CASSSTGDPKNIQYF	TGTGCCAGCAGCTCCACAGGGGACCCCAAAAACATTCAGTACTTC
NA	NA	TRBV19	TRBJ2-7	CASSSSSSPAYEQYF	TGTGCCAGTAGTTCATCGTCGAGTCCTGCCTACGAGCAGTACTTC
NA	NA	TRBV11-2	TRBJ2-1	CASSLTPFGDYNEQFF	TGTGCCAGCAGCTTAACTCCATTCGGGGACTACAATGAGCAGTTCTTC
TRBD1	once	TRBV2	TRBJ2-4	CASRDRASKNIQYF	TGTGCCAGCCGGGACAGGGCCTCCAAAAACATTCAGTACTTC
TRBD2	NA	TRBV27	TRBJ2-1	CASSFGGAYNEQFF	TGTGCCAGCAGTTTCGGGGGGGCCTACAATGAGCAGTTCTTC
TRBD2	NA	TRBV4-1	TRBJ2-5	CASSRGGDHQETQYF	TGCGCCAGCAGCCGGGGAGGGGACCACCAAGAGACCCAGTACTTC
NA	NA	TRBV7-2	TRBJ1-6	CASSLVEGNSPLHF	TGTGCCAGCAGCTTAGTGGAGGGTAATTCACCCCTCCACTTT
NA	NA	TRBV18	TRBJ1-2	CASSPGGYGYTF	TGTGCCAGCTCACCAGGGGGGTATGGCTACACCTTC
TRBD1	NA	TRBV27	TRBJ2-3	CATRTNDRGRTDTQYF	TGTGCCACCAGAACAAATGACAGGGGGCGGACAGATACGCAGTATTTT